This T cell receptor beta chain was captured in a study of cytomegalovirus exposure and HLA in healthy donors. Use of 60 Vbeta and 13 Jbeta primers characterized the PCR. Profiled with immunoSEQ multiplex PCR; TCRdb holds only in-frame clones, not every one. This repertoire shows about 110,000 clones, less than 85% found once; its top ten account for more than 8%. This TCR derives from a man aged 35 to 55 in good health and CMV-seropositive. The source material was PBMCs.

The CDR3 sequence is CASSFGGSGANVLTF. CDR3 coding DNA: TGTGCCAGCAGCTTCGGGGGCTCTGGGGCCAACGTCCTGACTTTC. The chain carries TRBV7-2 and TRBJ2-6; a possible D gene is TRBD2 (6 bases). Germline CDR1 reads SGHTA; CDR2 reads FQGNSA. Trimming took off 3 bases at V and 0 bases at J, with 6 bases between the two ends. CDR3 length: 15 residues.